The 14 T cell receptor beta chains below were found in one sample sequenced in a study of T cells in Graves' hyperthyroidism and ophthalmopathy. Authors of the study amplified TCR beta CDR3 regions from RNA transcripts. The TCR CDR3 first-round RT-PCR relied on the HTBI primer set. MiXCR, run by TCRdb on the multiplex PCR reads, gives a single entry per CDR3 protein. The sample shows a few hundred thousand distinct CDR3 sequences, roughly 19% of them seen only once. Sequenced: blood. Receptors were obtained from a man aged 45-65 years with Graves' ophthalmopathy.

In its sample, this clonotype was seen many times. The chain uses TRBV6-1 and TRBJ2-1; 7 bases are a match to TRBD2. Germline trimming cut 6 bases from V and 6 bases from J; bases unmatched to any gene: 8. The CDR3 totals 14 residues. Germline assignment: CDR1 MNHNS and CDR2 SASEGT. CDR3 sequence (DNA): TGTGCCAGCAGACAGCGGGAAAGATCCAATGAGCAGTTCTTC. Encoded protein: CASRQRERSNEQFF.

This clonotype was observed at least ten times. CDR3 region: CASSYSQGAGYEQYF. The CDR3 DNA follows: TGTGCCAGCAGTTACTCGCAGGGGGCTGGGTACGAGCAGTACTTC. This chain links TRBV6-5 with TRBJ2-7, with 8 bases fitting TRBD1. Germline CDR1 is MNHEY and CDR2 is SVGAGI. After removal of 0 bases from V and 4 bases from J, the junction contained 5 bases not matched to a gene. CDR3 length equals 15 residues.

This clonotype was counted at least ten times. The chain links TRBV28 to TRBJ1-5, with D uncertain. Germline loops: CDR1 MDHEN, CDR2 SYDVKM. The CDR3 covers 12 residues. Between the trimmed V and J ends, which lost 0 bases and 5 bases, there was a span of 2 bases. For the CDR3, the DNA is TGTGCCAGCAGTTTATGGTATCAGCCCCAGCATTTT. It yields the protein CASSLWYQPQHF.

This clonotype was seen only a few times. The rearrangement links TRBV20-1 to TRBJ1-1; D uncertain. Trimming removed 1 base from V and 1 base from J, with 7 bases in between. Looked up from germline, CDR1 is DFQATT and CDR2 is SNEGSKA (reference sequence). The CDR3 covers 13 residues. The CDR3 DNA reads TGCAGTGCTAGAGGTTCCGCGAACACTGAAGCTTTCTTT. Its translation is CSARGSANTEAFF.

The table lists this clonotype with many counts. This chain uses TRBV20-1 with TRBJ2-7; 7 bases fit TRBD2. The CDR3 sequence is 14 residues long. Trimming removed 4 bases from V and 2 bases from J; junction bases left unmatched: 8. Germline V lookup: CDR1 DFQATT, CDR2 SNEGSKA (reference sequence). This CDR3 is CSATGQAGPYEQYF. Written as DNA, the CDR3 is TGCAGTGCTACCGGACAAGCGGGGCCCTACGAGCAGTACTTC.

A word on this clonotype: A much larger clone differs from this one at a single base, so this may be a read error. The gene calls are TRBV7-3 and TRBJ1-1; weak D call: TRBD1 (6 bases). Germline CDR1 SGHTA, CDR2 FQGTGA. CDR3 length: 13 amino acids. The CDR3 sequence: CVSSRGGTTEAFF. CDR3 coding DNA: TGTGTCAGCAGCCGGGGGGGCACCACTGAAGCTTTCTTT.

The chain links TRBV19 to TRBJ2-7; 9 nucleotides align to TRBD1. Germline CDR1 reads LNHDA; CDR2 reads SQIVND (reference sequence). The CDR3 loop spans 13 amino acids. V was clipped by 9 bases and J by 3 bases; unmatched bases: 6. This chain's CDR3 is CASTPGQGYEQYF. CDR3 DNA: TGTGCCAGCACACCGGGACAGGGCTACGAGCAGTACTTC.

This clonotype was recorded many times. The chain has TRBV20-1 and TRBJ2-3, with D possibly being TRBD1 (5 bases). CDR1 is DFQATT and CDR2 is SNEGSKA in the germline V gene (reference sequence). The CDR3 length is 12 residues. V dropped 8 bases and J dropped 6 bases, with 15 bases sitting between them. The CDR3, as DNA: TGCAGTTCAGGGATTGGAGTTGATACGCAGTATTTT. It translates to CSSGIGVDTQYF.

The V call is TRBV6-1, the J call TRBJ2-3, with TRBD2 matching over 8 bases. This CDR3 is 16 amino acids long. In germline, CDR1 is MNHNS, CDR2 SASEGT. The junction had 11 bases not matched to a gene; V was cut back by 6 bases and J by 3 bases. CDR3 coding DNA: TGTGCCAGCAGCCTCGTAACGGCGGGAGGAACAGATACGCAGTATTTT. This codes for CASSLVTAGGTDTQYF.

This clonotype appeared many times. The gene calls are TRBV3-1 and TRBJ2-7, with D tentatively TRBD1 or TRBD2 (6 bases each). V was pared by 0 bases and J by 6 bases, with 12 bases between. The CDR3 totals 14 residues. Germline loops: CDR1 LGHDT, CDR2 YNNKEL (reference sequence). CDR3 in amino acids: CASSQDAGGAEQYF. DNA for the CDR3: TGTGCCAGCAGCCAAGATGCCGGGGGCGCCGAGCAGTACTTC.

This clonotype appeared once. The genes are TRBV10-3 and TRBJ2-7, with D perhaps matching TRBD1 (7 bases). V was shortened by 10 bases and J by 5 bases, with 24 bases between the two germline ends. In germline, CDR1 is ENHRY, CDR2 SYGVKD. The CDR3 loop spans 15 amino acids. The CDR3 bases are TGTGCCAGCAGGGCAGGGGGGACGGACGTCAACGAGCAGTACTTC. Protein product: CASRAGGTDVNEQYF.

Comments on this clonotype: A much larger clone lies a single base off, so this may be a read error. The CDR3 loop is CASSQWPWGSPLHF. The CDR3, as DNA: TGCGCCAGCAGCCAATGGCCCTGGGGTTCACCCCTCCACTTT. This sequence joins TRBV5-1 and TRBJ1-6; D remains unclear. Looked up from germline, CDR1 is SGHRS and CDR2 is YFSETQ. This CDR3 region has 14 residues. The V gene lost 4 bases and the J gene lost 9 bases, with 14 bases spanning the gap.

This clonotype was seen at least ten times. This chain's CDR3 is CASGEYNEQFF. In nucleotides, the CDR3 is TGTGCCAGCGGTGAATATAATGAGCAGTTCTTC. The chain recombines TRBV7-3 with TRBJ2-1; D gene unclear. Germline CDR1 is SGHTA and CDR2 is FQGTGA. This CDR3 is 11 amino acids long. V lost 8 bases, J lost 7 bases, and 9 bases lay in between.

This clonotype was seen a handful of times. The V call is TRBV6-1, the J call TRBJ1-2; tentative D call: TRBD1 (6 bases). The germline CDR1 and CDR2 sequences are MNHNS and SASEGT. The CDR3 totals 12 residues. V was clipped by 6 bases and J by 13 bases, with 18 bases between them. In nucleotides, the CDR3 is TGTGCCAGCAGCCCCGGACAGAGGCTGGGCACCTTC. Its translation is CASSPGQRLGTF.